These T cell receptor beta chains were read from a single sample in a study of T cell responses to AZD1222 COVID-19 vaccine. TCRdb keeps only in-frame clones here, not all; method: immunoSEQ multiplex PCR. The sample consists of roughly 120,000 clones, 88% of them appearing once. The sequences come from peripheral blood, collected 28 days after the second AZD1222 dose. Every receptor here comes from an adult who received the AZD1222 COVID-19 vaccine. Both conserved end residues are part of each CDR3.

cdr3_length,j_call,v_call,cdr3_aa
16,TRBJ1-1,TRBV6-1,CASSERPGTVNTEAFF
14,TRBJ2-1,TRBV6-2/TRBV6-3,CASSQTGDYNEQFF
15,TRBJ1-4,TRBV19,CASRPAGRNFEKLFF
17,TRBJ2-2,TRBV25-1,CASSDNRQGWNTGELFF
14,TRBJ2-7,TRBV19,CASSIQGSFREQYF
15,TRBJ2-5,TRBV5-8,CASSFGQASQETQYF
15,TRBJ2-7,TRBV9,CASSVRTSGRNEQYF
17,TRBJ2-1,TRBV6-4,CASSDTAWGSGYNEQFF
13,TRBJ2-5,TRBV7-3,CASRKRELETQYF
17,TRBJ1-6,TRBV4-3,CASSQAKRSSYNSPLHF
12,TRBJ2-1,TRBV6-5,CASSYVPGEQFF
13,TRBJ2-3,TRBV19,CASREALADTQYF
16,TRBJ2-5,TRBV7-2,CASSLALHPRGETQYF
13,TRBJ1-5,TRBV19,CASSMGWNQPQHF
14,TRBJ2-7,TRBV28,CASSPRNGPYEQYF
14,TRBJ1-5,TRBV28,CASSLQPGNQPQHF
15,TRBJ2-3,TRBV5-1,CASSITGGAGDTQYF
14,TRBJ2-7,TRBV19,CASSFRETAGEQYF
13,TRBJ2-2,TRBV19,CASSGIYTGELFF
15,TRBJ2-5,TRBV5-1,CASSIQPGQQETQYF
13,TRBJ2-7,TRBV7-2,CASSAGQGGEQYF
16,TRBJ2-1,TRBV5-4,CASTEDGLDSYNEQFF
15,TRBJ1-2,TRBV7-9,CASSSSGAAQGGYTF
11,TRBJ1-3,TRBV9,CASRGGNTIYF
20,TRBJ1-1,TRBV12-5,CASGLGRTGATVPDVAEAFF
17,TRBJ2-2,TRBV7-3,CASSSNLRGANTGELFF
12,TRBJ2-2,TRBV6-4,CASSGHTGELFF
14,TRBJ2-7,TRBV18,CASSRDRTTYEQYF
14,TRBJ1-6,TRBV5-4,CASSPDRGFSPLHF
14,TRBJ1-1,TRBV7-2,CASSLQQGSDEAFF
16,TRBJ1-3,TRBV6-5,CASSYSEGLLGNTIYF
16,TRBJ1-5,TRBV5-4,CASSLRDRGGNQPQHF
16,TRBJ1-4,TRBV4-3,CASSQFIAGVNEKLFF
12,TRBJ1-1,TRBV19,CASRGGNTEAFF